The 30 T cell receptor beta chains given below trace back to one sample, sequenced in a study of blood T cell repertoires in COVID-19 (TCRdb year 2020). The library was produced with the immunoSEQ multiplex PCR assay. TCRdb provides this immuneACCESS table in a form limited to in-frame rearrangements. Some clones are lacking; in checked studies, under half of them reflect an unresolved V gene, and why the rest are absent is not known. This sample holds approximately 260,000 clones; about 81% were observed only once. Roughly 4% of the sample goes to the ten largest clones. The sequenced sample was PBMCs or T cells enriched from blood (not recorded which). Receptors were obtained from a man aged 25-45 years with acute COVID-19.

V is TRBV6-5 and J is TRBJ1-5; TRBD1 is a possible D gene (5 bases). The CDR3 spans 14 residues. The germline V gene has CDR1 MNHEY and CDR2 SVGAGI. V shed 5 bases and J shed 5 bases, with 13 bases lying between them. The CDR3 spells CASSRGTVDQPQHF. The CDR3 DNA reads as TGTGCCAGCAGTCGCGGGACCGTCGATCAGCCCCAGCATTTT.

The chain has TRBV29-1 and TRBJ1-2; 10 bases line up with TRBD1. V was pared by 6 bases and J by 3 bases, with 4 bases of the junction left unmatched. The CDR3 contains 13 residues. Germline assignment: CDR1 SQVTM and CDR2 ANQGSEA. The CDR3 spells CSVEGQGHYGYTF. The DNA for the CDR3 is TGCAGCGTCGAGGGACAGGGGCACTATGGCTACACCTTC.

The V call is TRBV7-2, the J call TRBJ1-3, with 9 nucleotides matching TRBD1. V shed 8 bases, J shed 4 bases, and the junction held 15 bases outside the gene matches. Germline V gene lookup returns CDR1 SGHTA and CDR2 FQGNSA. The CDR3 spans 17 residues. CDR3 sequence reads: CASGSVRGQGWGNTIYF. The DNA for the CDR3 is TGTGCCAGCGGCTCGGTCCGGGGACAGGGATGGGGAAACACCATATATTTT.

This chain uses TRBV18 with TRBJ1-1; no firm D call. The CDR3 has 15 amino acids. Trimming stripped 0 bases from V and 6 bases from J, with 14 bases between. Germline V CDR1 and CDR2: KGHSH, LQKENI. This CDR3 reads CASSPPTEVGSEAFF. The CDR3 DNA is TGTGCCAGCTCACCACCGACGGAGGTGGGTTCTGAAGCTTTCTTT.

For the CDR3, the DNA is TGCGCCAGCAGCCAAGTAGGGACAGGGGTCCTGAACACTGAAGCTTTCTTT. Amino acids: CASSQVGTGVLNTEAFF. The chain is built from TRBV4-1 and TRBJ1-1; 10 nucleotides agree with TRBD1. CDR3 length: 17 residues. Looked up from germline, CDR1 is MGHRA and CDR2 is YSYEKL. J lost 0 bases, V lost 1 base, and 5 bases had no gene match.

Comments on this clone: The junction departs from the called germline gene at one end, perhaps through a read error. The chain joins TRBV5-1 to TRBJ1-1; D remains ambiguous. From germline, CDR1 is SGHRS and CDR2 YFSETQ. The CDR3 spans 15 residues. CDR3 protein: CASSLGGRENTEAFF. CDR3 in DNA: TGTGCCAGCAGCTTGGGAGGGAGGGAGAACACTGAAGCTTTCTTT.

V usage is TRBV18 and J usage is TRBJ1-1; D gene unclear. V was pared by 3 bases and J by 8 bases, with 10 bases between. The length of the CDR3 is 12 residues. The germline CDR1 and CDR2 sequences are KGHSH and LQKENI. The DNA of the CDR3 is TGTGCCAGCTCACCCTCTACCCGGGAAGCTTTCTTT. Protein product: CASSPSTREAFF.

This clone was observed many times. A read error is likely, as this CDR3 ends without the conserved phenylalanine or tryptophan. The DNA is omitted, as the CDR3 cannot be located on it reliably, and the CDR3 follows TCRdb's listing. The J gene is TRBJ2-7, the V gene TRBV6-1; the table's TRBD2 call for D was not verified on the DNA. The CDR3 spans 14 residues, counting both ends. Germline V gene data show CDR1 as MNHNS and CDR2 as SASEGT. This CDR3 reads CASSEALRLAGTFD.

The V and J genes are TRBV7-2 and TRBJ1-2; 8 nucleotides line up with TRBD1. This CDR3 contains 15 residues. Germline CDR1 is SGHTA and CDR2 is FQGNSA. With 6 bases clipped from V and 5 bases from J, the junction kept 11 bases outside the gene matches. The CDR3 DNA is TGTGCCAGCAGTACTCAGGGGGCCGGGAGGTATGGCTACACCTTC. Translating it yields CASSTQGAGRYGYTF.

The count of this clone is one. This CDR3 reads CASRYTPGGYTF. The CDR3 DNA reads as TGTGCCAGCAGATACACGCCCGGGGGCTACACCTTC. The chain couples TRBV6-5 to TRBJ1-2; D unclear. V lost 6 bases to trimming and J lost 8 bases, with 13 bases between them. The CDR3 consists of 12 residues. Germline-derived CDR1 and CDR2 are MNHEY and SVGAGI.

V and J are TRBV7-6 and TRBJ1-2, with D possibly TRBD1 on 6 matching bases. Germline V CDR1 and CDR2: SGHVS, FNYEAQ. The CDR3 loop spans 15 amino acids. Trimming removed 5 bases from V and 7 bases from J, with 20 bases in between. The CDR3 coding sequence is TGTGCCAGCAGCGCCCAGGACAGTGGCTTAGGTGGCTACACCTTC. Translation gives CASSAQDSGLGGYTF.

For this clone: Additional DNA sequences in this sample encode the identical CDR3. The rearrangement links TRBV6-5 to TRBJ1-1; 12 positions agree with TRBD1. Germline V gives CDR1 MNHEY, CDR2 SVGAGI. V lost 0 bases and J lost 4; bases outside the gene matches: 0. The CDR3 totals 15 residues. The CDR3, as DNA: TGTGCCAGCAGTTACTCGGGACAGGGGGCCACTGAAGCTTTCTTT. This codes for CASSYSGQGATEAFF.

The J gene is TRBJ1-1, the V gene TRBV28, with D maybe TRBD1 (6 bases). Per germline, CDR1 MDHEN and CDR2 SYDVKM. V lost 3 bases to trimming and J lost 9 bases, with 17 bases between them. The CDR3 is made up of 14 amino acids. The CDR3 spells CASSFPGGQPKAFF. CDR3 in DNA: TGTGCCAGCAGTTTTCCGGGGGGGCAACCCAAAGCTTTCTTT.

The chain joins TRBV7-6 to TRBJ2-5; 7 nucleotides line up with TRBD1. The V and J ends lost 8 bases and 7 bases, in that order; junction bases with no gene match: 28. In germline, CDR1 is SGHVS, CDR2 FNYEAQ. This CDR3 region has 19 residues. Here the CDR3 reads CASAPGVPDRRQTLGTQYF. CDR3 nucleotides: TGTGCCAGCGCCCCAGGGGTCCCGGACAGGAGACAAACCTTAGGGACCCAGTACTTC.

The chain links TRBV6-5 to TRBJ1-1; tentatively, D is TRBD1 (5 bases). The ends were cut back, 6 bases at V and 6 bases at J, with 14 bases in the middle. The CDR3 length is 13 residues. From germline, CDR1 is MNHEY and CDR2 SVGAGI. In nucleotides, the CDR3 is TGTGCCAGCAGAAACGGGACTGGCGCTGAAGCTTTCTTT. Its protein product is CASRNGTGAEAFF.

CDR3 in amino acids: CASSLRMAETYQLAKNIQYF. DNA for the CDR3: TGTGCCAGCAGCTTGAGAATGGCAGAGACTTACCAACTAGCCAAAAACATTCAGTACTTC. The V gene is TRBV5-5, the J gene TRBJ2-4; D unresolved. The CDR3 is made up of 20 amino acids. Per germline, CDR1 SGHKS and CDR2 YYEKEE (reference sequence). The germline V and J ends were trimmed by 1 base and 0 bases, with 23 bases remaining between them.

The V and J genes are TRBV2 and TRBJ1-5, with 7 bases matching TRBD1. CDR3 size: 15 residues. Germline CDR1 and CDR2: SNHLY and FYNNEI. J was trimmed by 6 bases and V by 6 bases; bases with no gene match: 11. DNA of the CDR3: TGTGCCAGCAGGGATACACAGGGGAATTTTCAGCCCCAGCATTTT. Translation gives CASRDTQGNFQPQHF. The variable domain in full, completed from reference TRBV2 and TRBJ1-5, reads EPEVTQTPSHQVTQMGQEVILRCVPISNHLYFYWYRQILGQKVEFLVSFYNNEISEKSEIFDDQFSVERPDGSNFTLKIRSTKLEDSAMYFCASRDTQGNFQPQHFGDGTRLSIL.

J is TRBJ1-2 and V is TRBV7-2, with D unclear. CDR1 is SGHTA, CDR2 FQGNSA, per germline. Trimming removed 1 base from V and 4 bases from J, with 22 bases in between. The CDR3 is 18 residues long. The CDR3 nucleotides are TGTGCCAGCAGCTTAGGCGGACCAGCAACACAAGGGAGCTATGGCTACACCTTC. Its protein product is CASSLGGPATQGSYGYTF.

The J gene is TRBJ2-7, the V gene TRBV7-9; D call uncertain. Germline CDR1 and CDR2: SEHNR and FQNEAQ (reference sequence). This CDR3 comprises 12 residues. Trimming left V 3 bases short and J 1 base short, with 4 bases between. The CDR3 sequence: CASSFPSYEQYV. CDR3 bases: TGTGCCAGCAGCTTCCCGTCCTACGAGCAGTACGTC.

J is TRBJ2-7 and V is TRBV11-3, with D possibly TRBD1 on 5 matching bases. Germline CDR1 SGHNT, CDR2 YENEEA. The CDR3 spans 14 residues. Trimming cost V 5 bases and J 3 bases, with 14 bases left between them. CDR3 region: CASSRGASSYEQYV. For the CDR3, the DNA is TGTGCCAGCAGCCGTGGGGCTAGTAGCTACGAGCAGTACGTC.

This clone was recorded a few times. The chain carries TRBV29-1 and TRBJ2-7; D might be TRBD2 (5 bases). The CDR3 is 13 residues long. Trimming took off 2 bases at V and 4 bases at J, with 12 bases between the two ends. The germline CDR1 and CDR2 sequences are SQVTM and ANQGSEA. The CDR3: CSVELTDWYEQYV. Here the CDR3 DNA reads TGCAGCGTTGAACTGACGGACTGGTACGAGCAGTACGTC.

V is TRBV5-1 and J is TRBJ2-3, with D possibly matching TRBD1 (6 bases). The CDR3 contains 14 residues. In germline, CDR1 is SGHRS, CDR2 YFSETQ. Trimming cost V 6 bases and J 8 bases, with 19 bases left between them. The CDR3 sequence is CASTLGQYKGTQYF. CDR3 sequence (DNA): TGCGCCAGCACCTTAGGACAGTACAAAGGTACGCAGTATTTT. Variable domain in full (rest from reference TRBV5-1 and TRBJ2-3): KAGVTQTPRYLIKTRGQQVTLSCSPISGHRSVSWYQQTPGQGLQFLFEYFSETQRNKGNFPGRFSGRQFSNSRSEMNVSTLELGDSALYLCASTLGQYKGTQYFGPGTRLTVL.

This clone was recorded only once. This chain links TRBV18 with TRBJ1-2; unclear D gene. Trimming took 2 bases from V and 6 from J, leaving 13 bases between them. CDR3 size: 14 residues. Germline V CDR1 and CDR2: KGHSH, LQKENI. CDR3 loop: CASSPEALFHGYTF. In DNA, the CDR3 is TGTGCCAGCTCACCAGAAGCCCTCTTCCATGGCTACACCTTC.

This clone has only a few counts. The chain is built from TRBV19 and TRBJ1-1, with TRBD1 identical over 7 bases. Germline-derived CDR1 and CDR2 are LNHDA and SQIVND (reference sequence). The V segment lost 3 bases and the J segment 0 bases; nucleotides outside the gene matches: 1. CDR3 length equals 14 residues. CDR3 in DNA: TGTGCCAGTAGTATCGGGACAGTGAACACTGAAGCTTTCTTT. This sequence encodes CASSIGTVNTEAFF.

The chain joins TRBV13 to TRBJ1-1; D is unresolved. Looked up from germline, CDR1 is PRHDT and CDR2 is FYEKMQ (reference sequence). V lost 2 bases and J 11 bases, leaving 12 bases between the germline ends. CDR3 size: 12 residues. CDR3: CASSLFATSAFF. For the CDR3, the DNA is TGTGCCAGCAGCTTATTTGCGACTTCGGCTTTCTTT.

V is TRBV5-4 and J is TRBJ2-1; 9 positions agree with TRBD1. V lost 2 bases and J lost 7; bases outside the gene matches: 4. Germline V lookup: CDR1 SGHNT, CDR2 YYREEE (reference sequence). There are 14 residues in the CDR3. This CDR3 is CASSFGQGRNEQFF. The CDR3 coding sequence is TGTGCCAGCAGCTTTGGACAGGGGAGGAATGAGCAGTTCTTC.

The chain joins TRBV28 to TRBJ1-5; D is perhaps TRBD1 (5 bases). The CDR3 has 16 residues. Deletions cut 4 bases from V and 0 bases from J, with 13 bases between. Germline V gives CDR1 MDHEN, CDR2 SYDVKM. CDR3 loop: CASSSGQPLSNQPQHF. The CDR3 bases are TGTGCCAGCAGTTCCGGACAACCACTTAGCAATCAGCCCCAGCATTTT.

The chain carries TRBV6-5 and TRBJ1-4; D is undetermined. Trimming took off 0 bases at V and 12 bases at J, with 11 bases between the two ends. This CDR3 has 13 residues. Germline CDR1 reads MNHEY; CDR2 reads SVGAGI. CDR3 protein: CASSYSSWEELFF. CDR3 sequence (DNA): TGTGCCAGCAGTTACTCGAGTTGGGAGGAACTGTTTTTT.

This clone was found once. The rearrangement uses TRBV15 and TRBJ1-1; no reliable D call. The CDR3 has 13 residues. Trimming pared 0 bases from V and 0 bases from J, leaving 2 bases between. Germline V gene data show CDR1 as LNHNV and CDR2 as YYDKDF (reference sequence). CDR3 nucleotides: TGTGCCACCAGCAGAGACATGAACACTGAAGCTTTCTTT. Amino acid sequence: CATSRDMNTEAFF.

V gene TRBV7-2 combines with J gene TRBJ1-2; 8 bases map to TRBD1. The V and J ends lost 5 bases and 8 bases, in that order; junction bases with no gene match: 7. The CDR3 runs 13 residues. CDR1 and CDR2 (germline): SGHTA, FQGNSA. The CDR3 DNA reads TGTGCCAGCAGCACGGACAGGGCACGCGGCTACACCTTC. Translated: CASSTDRARGYTF.